The following is a T cell receptor (beta chain) sequence with its context. What it binds is unknown. Primers included in the PCR were 60 Vbeta and 13 Jbeta primers. Method: immunoSEQ multiplex PCR; TCRdb's copy keeps in-frame clones and lacks some. This table holds more than 150,000 clones, more than 65% found once. This entry comes from a study of cytomegalovirus exposure and HLA in healthy donors. Study-level findings and limits: As confirmed in vitro, a few CMV-associated chains were specific for CMV antigens. As was reported, the HLA-A and HLA-B alleles of most subjects were accurately predicted from TCR beta sequences. Being productive about 87% or about 30% of the time was typical of most TCR beta V segments in an earlier analysis.

The junction had 7 bases not matched to a gene; V was cut back by 3 bases and J by 5 bases. The germline V gene has CDR1 SGHRS and CDR2 YFSETQ. The CDR3 sequence is 15 residues long. The TCR comes from a woman in her twenties or thirties in good health and CMV-seropositive. The chain recombines TRBV5-1 with TRBJ2-2; 7 bases are a match to TRBD1. The sample taken for sequencing was PBMCs. The CDR3 is CASSSQGFGTGELFF. The CDR3 coding sequence is TGCGCCAGCAGCTCACAGGGGTTTGGGACCGGGGAGCTGTTTTTT.